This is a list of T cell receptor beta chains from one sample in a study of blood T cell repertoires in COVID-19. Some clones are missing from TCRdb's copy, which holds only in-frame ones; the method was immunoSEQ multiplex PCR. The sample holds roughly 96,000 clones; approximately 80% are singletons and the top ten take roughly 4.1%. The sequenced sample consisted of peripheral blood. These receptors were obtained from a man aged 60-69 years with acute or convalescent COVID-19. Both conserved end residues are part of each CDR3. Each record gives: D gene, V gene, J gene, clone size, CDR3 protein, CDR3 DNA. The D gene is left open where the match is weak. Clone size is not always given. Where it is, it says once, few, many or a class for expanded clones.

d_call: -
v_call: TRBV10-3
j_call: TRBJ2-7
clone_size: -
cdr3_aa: CAIGAGPYEQYF
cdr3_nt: TGTGCCATCGGCGCGGGCCCATACGAGCAGTACTTC

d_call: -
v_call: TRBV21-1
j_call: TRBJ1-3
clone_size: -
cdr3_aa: CASSKGARGQGNTIYF
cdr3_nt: TGTGCCAGCAGCAAAGGTGCGAGGGGGCAGGGAAACACCATATATTTT

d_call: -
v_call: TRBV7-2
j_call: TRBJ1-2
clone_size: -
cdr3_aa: CASSPGQPGNNYGYTF
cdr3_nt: TGTGCCAGCAGCCCCGGACAGCCCGGAAATAACTATGGCTACACCTTC

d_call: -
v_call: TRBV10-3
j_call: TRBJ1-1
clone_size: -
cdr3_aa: CAIKGVTGNTEAFF
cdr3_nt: TGTGCCATCAAGGGGGTTACGGGGAACACTGAAGCTTTCTTT

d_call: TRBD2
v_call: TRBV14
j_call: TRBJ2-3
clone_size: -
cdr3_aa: CASSRIAGKSTDTQYF
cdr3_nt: TGTGCCAGCAGCCGAATAGCGGGCAAGAGCACAGATACGCAGTATTTT

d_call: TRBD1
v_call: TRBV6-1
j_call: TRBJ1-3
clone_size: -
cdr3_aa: CASSEATTGVVGNTIYF
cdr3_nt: TGTGCCAGCAGTGAAGCGACGACAGGGGTTGTTGGAAACACCATATATTTT

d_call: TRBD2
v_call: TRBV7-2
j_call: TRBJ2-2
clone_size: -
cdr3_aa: CASSPYSGENTGELFF
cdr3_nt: TGTGCCAGCAGCCCCTATAGCGGGGAGAACACCGGGGAGCTGTTTTTT

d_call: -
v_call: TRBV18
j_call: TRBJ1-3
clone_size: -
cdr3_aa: CASSPALSPVSGNTIYF
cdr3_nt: TGTGCCAGCTCACCAGCTCTAAGTCCCGTCTCTGGAAACACCATATATTTT

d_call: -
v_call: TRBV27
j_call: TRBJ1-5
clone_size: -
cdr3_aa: CASSSPGLNQPQHF
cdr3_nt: TGTGCCAGCAGTTCTCCGGGACTCAATCAGCCCCAGCATTTT

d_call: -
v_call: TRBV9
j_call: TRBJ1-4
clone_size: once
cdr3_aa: CASSAPVGTFLGSEKLFF
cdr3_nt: TGTGCCAGCAGCGCCCCGGTCGGGACATTCCTGGGGAGTGAAAAACTGTTTTTT

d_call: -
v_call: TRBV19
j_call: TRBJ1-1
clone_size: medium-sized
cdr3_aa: CASRADSGSGTEAFF
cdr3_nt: TGTGCCAGTAGAGCCGACAGCGGGTCCGGCACTGAAGCTTTCTTT

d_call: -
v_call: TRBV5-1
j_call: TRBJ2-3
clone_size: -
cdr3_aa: CASSLERQSSTDTQYF
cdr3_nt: TGCGCCAGCAGCTTGGAGCGACAGTCTAGCACAGATACGCAGTATTTT

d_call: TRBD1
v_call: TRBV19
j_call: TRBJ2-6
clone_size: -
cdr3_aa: CASSTLWDSSGANVLTF
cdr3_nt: TGTGCCAGTAGTACGTTATGGGACAGCTCTGGGGCCAACGTCCTGACTTTC

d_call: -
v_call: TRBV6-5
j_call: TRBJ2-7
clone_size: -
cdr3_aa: CASSYGTPGEQYF
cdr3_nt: TGTGCCAGCAGTTACGGGACTCCCGGCGAGCAGTACTTC

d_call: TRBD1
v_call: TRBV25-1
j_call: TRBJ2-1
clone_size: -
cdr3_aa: CASSESSRDRGYNEQFF
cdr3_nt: TGTGCCAGCAGTGAATCCAGCCGGGACAGAGGCTACAATGAGCAGTTCTTC

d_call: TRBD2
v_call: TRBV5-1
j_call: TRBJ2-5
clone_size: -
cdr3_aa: CASSLDPGGETQYF
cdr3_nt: TGCGCCAGCAGCTTGGACCCGGGGGGAGAGACCCAGTACTTC

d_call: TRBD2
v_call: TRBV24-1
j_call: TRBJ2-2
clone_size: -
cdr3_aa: CATSETGRGNTRELFF
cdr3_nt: TGTGCCACCAGTGAGACGGGGAGGGGAAACACCCGGGAGCTGTTTTTT

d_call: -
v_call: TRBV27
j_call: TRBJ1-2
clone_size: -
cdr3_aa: CASSSMKQGRGSGYTF
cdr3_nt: TGTGCCAGCAGTTCCATGAAACAGGGTCGGGGTAGTGGCTACACCTTC

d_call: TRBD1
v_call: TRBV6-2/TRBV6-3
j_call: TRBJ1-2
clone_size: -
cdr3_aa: CASTPGQGTLPRNYGYTF
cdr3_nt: TGTGCCAGCACCCCGGGACAGGGGACGTTGCCCAGGAACTATGGCTACACCTTC

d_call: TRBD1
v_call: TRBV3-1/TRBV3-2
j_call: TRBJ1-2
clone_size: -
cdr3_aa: CASSPGQGYGYTF
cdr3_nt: TGTGCCAGCAGCCCGGGACAGGGCTATGGCTACACCTTC

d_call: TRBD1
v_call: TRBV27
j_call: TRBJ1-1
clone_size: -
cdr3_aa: CASRWDRANTEAFF
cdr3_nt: TGTGCCAGCAGGTGGGACAGGGCGAACACTGAAGCTTTCTTT

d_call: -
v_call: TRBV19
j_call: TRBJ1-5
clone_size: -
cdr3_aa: CASSTRQPNQPQHF
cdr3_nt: TGTGCCAGTAGTACTCGACAGCCCAATCAGCCCCAGCATTTT

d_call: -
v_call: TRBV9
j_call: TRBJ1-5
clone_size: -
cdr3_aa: CASSGGHVQPQHF
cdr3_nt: TGTGCCAGCAGCGGGGGACATGTTCAGCCCCAGCATTTT

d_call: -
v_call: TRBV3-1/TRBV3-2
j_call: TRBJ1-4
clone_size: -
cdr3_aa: CASSAQGSLGEKLFF
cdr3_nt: TGTGCCAGCAGCGCTCAGGGTTCTCTGGGGGAAAAACTGTTTTTT

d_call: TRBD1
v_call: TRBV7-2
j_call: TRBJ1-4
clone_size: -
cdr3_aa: CASSPRQGANEKLFF
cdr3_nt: TGTGCCAGCAGCCCCCGACAGGGGGCTAATGAAAAACTGTTTTTT

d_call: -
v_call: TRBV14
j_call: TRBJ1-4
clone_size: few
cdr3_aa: CASSPLWGATNEKLFF
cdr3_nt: TGTGCCAGCAGCCCTTTGTGGGGCGCAACTAATGAAAAACTGTTTTTT

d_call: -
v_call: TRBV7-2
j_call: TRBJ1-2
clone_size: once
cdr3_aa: CASSLDQVNYGYTF
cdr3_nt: TGTGCCAGCAGCCTAGACCAGGTTAACTATGGCTACACCTTC

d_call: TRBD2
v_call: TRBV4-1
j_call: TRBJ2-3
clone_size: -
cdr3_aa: CASSQARDYRSTDTQYF
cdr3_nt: TGCGCCAGCAGCCAGGCCCGGGACTATCGAAGCACAGATACGCAGTATTTT

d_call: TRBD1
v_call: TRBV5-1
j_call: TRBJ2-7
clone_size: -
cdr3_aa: CASSPGQGLYEQYF
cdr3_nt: TGCGCCAGCAGCCCTGGACAGGGCCTCTACGAGCAGTACTTC

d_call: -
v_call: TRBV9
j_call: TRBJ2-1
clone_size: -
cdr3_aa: CASSPGDSYNEQFF
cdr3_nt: TGTGCCAGCAGCCCAGGGGATTCCTACAATGAGCAGTTCTTC

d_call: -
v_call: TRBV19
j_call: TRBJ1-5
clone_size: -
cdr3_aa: CASMVPPGSGPLSNQPQHF
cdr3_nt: TGTGCCAGTATGGTCCCCCCAGGGTCAGGTCCCTTAAGCAATCAGCCCCAGCATTTT

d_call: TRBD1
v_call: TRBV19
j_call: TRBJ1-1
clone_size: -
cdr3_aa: CASSPGQGKTEAFF
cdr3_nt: TGTGCCAGTAGTCCCGGACAGGGAAAAACTGAAGCTTTCTTT

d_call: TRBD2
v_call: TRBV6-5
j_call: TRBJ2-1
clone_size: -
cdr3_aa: CAGRAGGDEQFF
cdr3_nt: TGTGCCGGTCGAGCGGGGGGCGATGAGCAGTTCTTC

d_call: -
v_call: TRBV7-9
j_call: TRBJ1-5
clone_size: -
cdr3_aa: CASSPLGGTNQPQHF
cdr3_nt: TGTGCCAGCAGCCCACTTGGGGGCACCAATCAGCCCCAGCATTTT

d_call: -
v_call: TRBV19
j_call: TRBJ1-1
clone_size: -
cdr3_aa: CASSIPPSQITEAFF
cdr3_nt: TGTGCCAGTAGTATACCCCCCTCCCAGATCACTGAAGCTTTCTTT

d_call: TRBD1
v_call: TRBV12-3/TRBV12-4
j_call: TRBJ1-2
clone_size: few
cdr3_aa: CASSMRTGGGYTF
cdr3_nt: TGTGCCAGCAGCATGCGGACAGGCGGGGGCTACACCTTC

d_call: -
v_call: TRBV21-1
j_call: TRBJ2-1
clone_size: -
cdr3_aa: CASSIRRLAGGPENEQFF
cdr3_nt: TGTGCCAGCAGCATACGCCGGCTAGCGGGGGGGCCTGAGAATGAGCAGTTCTTC

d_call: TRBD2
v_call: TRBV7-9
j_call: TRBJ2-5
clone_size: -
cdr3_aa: CASSGLAGNSQETQYF
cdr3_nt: TGTGCCAGCAGCGGACTAGCGGGAAATTCTCAAGAGACCCAGTACTTC

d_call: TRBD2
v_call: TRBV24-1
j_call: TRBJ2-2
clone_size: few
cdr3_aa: CATSDTLGGGTTGELFF
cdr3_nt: TGTGCCACCAGTGATACCCTGGGCGGGGGAACCACCGGGGAGCTGTTTTTT

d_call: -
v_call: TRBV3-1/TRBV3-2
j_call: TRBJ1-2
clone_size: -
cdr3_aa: CASSQSFNYGYTF
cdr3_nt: TGTGCCAGCAGCCAAAGCTTTAACTATGGCTACACCTTC

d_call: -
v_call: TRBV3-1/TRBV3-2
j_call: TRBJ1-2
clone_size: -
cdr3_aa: CASSQGAARGYTF
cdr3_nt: TGTGCCAGCAGCCAAGGGGCCGCCCGTGGCTACACCTTC

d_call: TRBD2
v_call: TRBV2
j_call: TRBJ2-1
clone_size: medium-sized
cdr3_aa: CASSERVAGGRGNEQFF
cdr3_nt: TGTGCCAGCAGTGAGAGAGTAGCGGGAGGGAGGGGCAATGAGCAGTTCTTC

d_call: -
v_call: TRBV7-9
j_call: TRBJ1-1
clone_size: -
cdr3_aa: CASRRGAGTEAFF
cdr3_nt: TGTGCCTCCCGGCGGGGGGCGGGGACTGAAGCTTTCTTT

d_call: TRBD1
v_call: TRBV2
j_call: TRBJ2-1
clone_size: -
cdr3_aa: CAGNAGTAVYNEQFF
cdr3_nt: TGTGCCGGAAACGCCGGGACAGCCGTCTACAATGAGCAGTTCTTC

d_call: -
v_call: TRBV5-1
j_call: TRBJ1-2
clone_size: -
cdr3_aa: CASSLKGYGYTF
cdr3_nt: TGCGCCAGCAGCTTGAAGGGGTACGGCTACACCTTC

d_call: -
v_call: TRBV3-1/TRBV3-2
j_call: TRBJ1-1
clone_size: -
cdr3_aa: CASSQGLPNTEAFF
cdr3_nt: TGTGCCAGCAGCCAAGGACTCCCCAACACTGAAGCTTTCTTT

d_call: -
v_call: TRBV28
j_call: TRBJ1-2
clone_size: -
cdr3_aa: CASSLVTYGYTF
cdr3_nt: TGTGCCAGCAGTTTAGTAACTTATGGCTACACCTTC

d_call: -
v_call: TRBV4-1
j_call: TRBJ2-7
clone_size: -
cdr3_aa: CASSQVAGFEQYF
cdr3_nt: TGCGCCAGCAGCCAAGTCGCAGGGTTCGAGCAGTACTTC

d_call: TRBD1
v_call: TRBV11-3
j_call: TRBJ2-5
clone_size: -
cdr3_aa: CASSLQGVSETQYF
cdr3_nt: TGTGCCAGCAGCTTGCAGGGGGTCTCTGAGACCCAGTACTTC

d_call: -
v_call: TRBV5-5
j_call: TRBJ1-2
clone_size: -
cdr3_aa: CASSLRSGYGYTF
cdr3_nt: TGTGCCAGCAGCTTGAGGTCGGGGTACGGCTACACCTTC

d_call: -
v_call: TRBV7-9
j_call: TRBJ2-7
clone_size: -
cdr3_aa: CASSLGSGSYEQYF
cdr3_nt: TGTGCCAGCAGCTTAGGTTCAGGATCCTACGAGCAGTACTTC

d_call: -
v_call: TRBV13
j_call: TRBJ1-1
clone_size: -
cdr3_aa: CASSFGWNTEAFF
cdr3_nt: TGTGCCAGCAGCTTCGGGTGGAACACTGAAGCTTTCTTT

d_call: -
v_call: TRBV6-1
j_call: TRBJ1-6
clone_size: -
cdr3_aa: CASSDLGGSPLHF
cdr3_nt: TGTGCCAGCAGTGATTTAGGGGGATCACCCCTCCACTTT

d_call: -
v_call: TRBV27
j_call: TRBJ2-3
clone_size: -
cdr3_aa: CASSSRLVGTDTQYF
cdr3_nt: TGTGCCAGCAGTTCCCGACTAGTTGGAACAGATACGCAGTATTTT

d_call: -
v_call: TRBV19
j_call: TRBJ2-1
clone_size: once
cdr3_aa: CASSIAGKNWNEQFF
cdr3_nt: TGTGCCAGTAGTATAGCAGGGAAGAATTGGAATGAGCAGTTCTTC

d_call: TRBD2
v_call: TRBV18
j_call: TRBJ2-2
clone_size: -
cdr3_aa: CASSSTSDSNTGELFF
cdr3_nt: TGTGCCAGCTCGTCCACTAGCGACTCGAACACCGGGGAGCTGTTTTTT

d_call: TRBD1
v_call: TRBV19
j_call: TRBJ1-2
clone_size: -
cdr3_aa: CASSIPPRQGAYGYTF
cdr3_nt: TGTGCCAGTAGTATCCCTCCGCGACAGGGAGCCTATGGCTACACCTTC

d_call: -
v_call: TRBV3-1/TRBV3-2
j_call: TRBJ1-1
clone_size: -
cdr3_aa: CASSHEGTEAFF
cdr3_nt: TGTGCCAGCAGCCATGAGGGCACTGAAGCTTTCTTT